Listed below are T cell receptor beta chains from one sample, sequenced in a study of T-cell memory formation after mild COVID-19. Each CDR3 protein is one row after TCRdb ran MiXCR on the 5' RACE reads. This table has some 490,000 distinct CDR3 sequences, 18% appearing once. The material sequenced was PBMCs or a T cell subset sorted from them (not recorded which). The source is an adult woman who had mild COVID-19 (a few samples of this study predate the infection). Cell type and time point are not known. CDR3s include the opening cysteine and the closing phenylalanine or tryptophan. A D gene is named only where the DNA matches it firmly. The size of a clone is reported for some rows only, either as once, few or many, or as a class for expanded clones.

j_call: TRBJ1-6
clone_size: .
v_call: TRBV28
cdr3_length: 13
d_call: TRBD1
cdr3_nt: TGTGCCAGCAGTCAGACAGGGATTTCACCCCTCCACTTT
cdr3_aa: CASSQTGISPLHF

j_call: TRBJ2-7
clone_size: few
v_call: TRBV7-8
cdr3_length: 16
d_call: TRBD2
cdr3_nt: TGTGCCAGCAGCTTAGCCCTAGCGGGGGAATACTACGAGCAGTACTTC
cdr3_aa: CASSLALAGEYYEQYF

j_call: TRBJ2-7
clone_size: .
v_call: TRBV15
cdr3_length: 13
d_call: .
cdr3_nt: TGTGCCACCAGCAGATCTTCAGGCAACGAGCAGTACTTC
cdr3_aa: CATSRSSGNEQYF

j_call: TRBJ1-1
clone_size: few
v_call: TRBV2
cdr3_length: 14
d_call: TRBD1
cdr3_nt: TGTGCCAGCAGCTCAGGGGGGCGCGGCACTGAAGCTTTCTTT
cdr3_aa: CASSSGGRGTEAFF

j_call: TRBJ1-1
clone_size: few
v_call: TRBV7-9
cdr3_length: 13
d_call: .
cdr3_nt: TGTGCCAGCAGCTTAGATGGCGGCAGGGAAGCTTTCTTT
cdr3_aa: CASSLDGGREAFF

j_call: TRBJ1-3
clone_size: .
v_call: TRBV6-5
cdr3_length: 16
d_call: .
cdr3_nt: TGTGCCAGCAGTTACTCTACGGGGAAGGCAGGAAACACCATATATTTT
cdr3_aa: CASSYSTGKAGNTIYF

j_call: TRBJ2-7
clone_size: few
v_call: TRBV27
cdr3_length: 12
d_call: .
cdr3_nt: TGTGCCAGCCGCAGGGGTCCCTACGAGCAGTACTTC
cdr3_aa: CASRRGPYEQYF

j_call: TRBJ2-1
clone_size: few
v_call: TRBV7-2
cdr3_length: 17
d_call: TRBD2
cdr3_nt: TGTGCCAGCAGCCCCGGGACTAGCGGGAGGGGTCGGAATGAGCAGTTCTTC
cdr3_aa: CASSPGTSGRGRNEQFF

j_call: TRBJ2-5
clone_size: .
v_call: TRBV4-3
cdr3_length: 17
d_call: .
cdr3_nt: TGCGCCAGCAGCCAAGAAGAGATCAGCAGGTACCAAGAGACCCAGTACTTC
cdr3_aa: CASSQEEISRYQETQYF

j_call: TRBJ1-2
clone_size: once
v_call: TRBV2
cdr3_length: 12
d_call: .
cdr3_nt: TGTGCCAGCTATCAGGCTAACTATGGCTACACCTTC
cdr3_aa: CASYQANYGYTF

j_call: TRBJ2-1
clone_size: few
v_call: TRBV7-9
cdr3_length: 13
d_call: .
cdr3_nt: TGTGCCAGCAGCTCCGTTGCCCTCCATGAGCAGTTCTTC
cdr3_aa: CASSSVALHEQFF

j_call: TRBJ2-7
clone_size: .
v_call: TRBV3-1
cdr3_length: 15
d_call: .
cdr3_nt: TGTGCCAGCAGCCATAAGGGGGAGCCCCTCTACGAGCAGTACTTC
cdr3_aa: CASSHKGEPLYEQYF

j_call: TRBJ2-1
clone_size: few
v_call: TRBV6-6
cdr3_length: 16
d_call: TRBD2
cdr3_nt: TGTGCCAGCAGGGGGGGGACTAGCGGATATTACAATGAGCAGTTCTTC
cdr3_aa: CASRGGTSGYYNEQFF

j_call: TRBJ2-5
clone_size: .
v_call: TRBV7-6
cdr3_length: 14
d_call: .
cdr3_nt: TGTGCCAGCAGCCTAGGTGGGCACCAAGAGACCCAGTACTTC
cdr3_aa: CASSLGGHQETQYF

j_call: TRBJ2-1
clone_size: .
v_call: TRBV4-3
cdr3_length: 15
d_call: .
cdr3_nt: TGCGCCAGCAGCCAAGGTCAGGGTGGGTACAATGAGCAGTTCTTC
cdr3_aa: CASSQGQGGYNEQFF

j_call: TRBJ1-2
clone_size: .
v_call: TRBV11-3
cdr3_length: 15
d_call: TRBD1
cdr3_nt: TGTGCCAGCAGACGTTCACAGGGGGGGAACTATGGCTACACCTTC
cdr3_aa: CASRRSQGGNYGYTF

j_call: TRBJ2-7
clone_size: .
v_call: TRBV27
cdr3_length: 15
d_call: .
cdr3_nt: TGTGCCAGCAGTCTCGAAACAGGGGGGGCCTACGAGCAGTACTTC
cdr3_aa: CASSLETGGAYEQYF

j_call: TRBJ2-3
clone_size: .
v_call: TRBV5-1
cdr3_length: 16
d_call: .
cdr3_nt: TGCGCCAGCAGCTTGGGGATTTTATCTAGCACAGATACGCAGTATTTT
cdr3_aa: CASSLGILSSTDTQYF

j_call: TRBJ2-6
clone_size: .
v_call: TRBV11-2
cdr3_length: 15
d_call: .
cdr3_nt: TGTGCCAGCAGCTACACGCGCTCTGGGGCCAACGTCCTGACTTTC
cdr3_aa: CASSYTRSGANVLTF

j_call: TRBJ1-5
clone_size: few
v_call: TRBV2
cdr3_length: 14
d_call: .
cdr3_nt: TGTGCCAGCAGCTCCCAAAAGGGTATAGGGCCCCAGCATTTT
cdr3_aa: CASSSQKGIGPQHF

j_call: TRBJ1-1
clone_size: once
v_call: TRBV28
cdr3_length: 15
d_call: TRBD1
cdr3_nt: TGTGCCAGCAGTTTAATACAGGGGGTTGGAACTGAAGCTTTCTTT
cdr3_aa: CASSLIQGVGTEAFF

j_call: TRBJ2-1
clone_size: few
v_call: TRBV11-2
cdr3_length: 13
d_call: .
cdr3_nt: TGTGCCAGCAGCCTCTACAAGTACAATGAGCAGTTCTTC
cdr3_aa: CASSLYKYNEQFF

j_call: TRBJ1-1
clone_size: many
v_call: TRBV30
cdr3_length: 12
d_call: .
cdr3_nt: TGTGCCTGGAACAGGGAAAGCACTGAAGCTTTCTTT
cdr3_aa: CAWNRESTEAFF

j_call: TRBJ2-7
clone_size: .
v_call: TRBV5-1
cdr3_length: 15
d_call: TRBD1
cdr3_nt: TGCGCCAGCAGCTTGGGGGCCAGGGGGCCTTACGAGCAGTACTTC
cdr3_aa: CASSLGARGPYEQYF

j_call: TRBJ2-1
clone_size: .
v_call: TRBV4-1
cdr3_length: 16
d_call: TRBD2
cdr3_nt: TGCGCCAGCAGCCAAGAGGTAGCGGGGGGCAGGGATGAGCAGTTCTTC
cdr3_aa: CASSQEVAGGRDEQFF

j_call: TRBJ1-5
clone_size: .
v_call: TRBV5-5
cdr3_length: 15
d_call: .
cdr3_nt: TGTGCCAGCAGCTTGCTCGACAGGCGGAATCAGCCCCAGCATTTT
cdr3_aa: CASSLLDRRNQPQHF

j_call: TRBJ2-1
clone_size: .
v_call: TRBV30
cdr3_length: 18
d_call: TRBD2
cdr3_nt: TGTGCCTGGAGTGTACTTGGGACTAGCGGGTTTTCCTACAATGAGCAGTTCTTC
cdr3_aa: CAWSVLGTSGFSYNEQFF

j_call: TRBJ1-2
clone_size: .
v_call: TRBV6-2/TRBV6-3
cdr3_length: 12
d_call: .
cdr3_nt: TGTGCCAGCAGTGACAGACCCTATGGCTACACCTTC
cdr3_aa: CASSDRPYGYTF

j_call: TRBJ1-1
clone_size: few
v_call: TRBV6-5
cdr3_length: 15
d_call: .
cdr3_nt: TGTGCCAGCAGTTACAGCGGGGGCAGGAACACTGAAGCTTTCTTT
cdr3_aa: CASSYSGGRNTEAFF

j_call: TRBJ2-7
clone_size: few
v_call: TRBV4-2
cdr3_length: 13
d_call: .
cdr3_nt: TGTGCCAGCAGCCACCGGCCCGGGGACGAGCAGTACTTC
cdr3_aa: CASSHRPGDEQYF

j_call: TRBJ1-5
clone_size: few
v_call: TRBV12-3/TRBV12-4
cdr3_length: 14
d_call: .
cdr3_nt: TGTGCCAGCAGTTTAGGGGGGGTCACCCAGCCCCAGCATTTT
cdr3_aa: CASSLGGVTQPQHF

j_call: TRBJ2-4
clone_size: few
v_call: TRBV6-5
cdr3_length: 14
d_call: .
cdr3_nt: TGTGCCAGCAGGGACCGCTCGGCCAAAAACATTCAGTACTTC
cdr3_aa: CASRDRSAKNIQYF

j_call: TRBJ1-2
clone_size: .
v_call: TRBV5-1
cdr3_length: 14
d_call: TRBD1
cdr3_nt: TGCGCCAGCAGCTTTGGACAGGTCGACTATGGCTACACCTTC
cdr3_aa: CASSFGQVDYGYTF

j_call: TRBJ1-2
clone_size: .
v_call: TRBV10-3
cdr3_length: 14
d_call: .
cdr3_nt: TGTGCCATCTCCCGGGACGCCAATTTCTATGGCTACACCTTC
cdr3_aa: CAISRDANFYGYTF

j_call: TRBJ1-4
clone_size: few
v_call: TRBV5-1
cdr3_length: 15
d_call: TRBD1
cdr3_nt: TGCGCCAGCAGCTTTGGGGGACAGCCTAATGAAAAACTGTTTTTT
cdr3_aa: CASSFGGQPNEKLFF

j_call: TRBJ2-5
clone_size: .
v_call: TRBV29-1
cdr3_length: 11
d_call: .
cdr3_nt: TGCAGCGTTAGGACAGAAGAGACCCAGTACTTC
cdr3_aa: CSVRTEETQYF

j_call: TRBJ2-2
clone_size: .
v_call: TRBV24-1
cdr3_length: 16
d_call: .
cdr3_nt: TGTGCCACCAGTGATTTGGGGGCGCAGTCCACCGGGGAGCTGTTTTTT
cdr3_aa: CATSDLGAQSTGELFF

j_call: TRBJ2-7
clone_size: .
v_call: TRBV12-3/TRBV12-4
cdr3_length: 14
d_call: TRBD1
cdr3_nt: TGTGCCAGCACCCCGGGACAGGGGGCATACGAGCAGTACTTC
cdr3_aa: CASTPGQGAYEQYF

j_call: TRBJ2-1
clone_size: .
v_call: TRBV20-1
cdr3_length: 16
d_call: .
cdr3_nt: TGCAGTGCTTCATGGGTACTAGCCGCCGTTTACAATGAGCAGTTCTTC
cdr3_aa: CSASWVLAAVYNEQFF

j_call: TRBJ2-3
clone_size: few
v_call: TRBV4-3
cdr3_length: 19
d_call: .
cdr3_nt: TGCGCCAGCAGCCAAGCCCGACCTCAGGTCCTCCTACGCACAGATACGCAGTATTTT
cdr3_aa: CASSQARPQVLLRTDTQYF

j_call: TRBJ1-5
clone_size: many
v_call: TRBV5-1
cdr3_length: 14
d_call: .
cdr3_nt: TGCGCCAGCAGCTTAGCGGGGGTTAATCAGCCCCAGCATTTT
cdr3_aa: CASSLAGVNQPQHF

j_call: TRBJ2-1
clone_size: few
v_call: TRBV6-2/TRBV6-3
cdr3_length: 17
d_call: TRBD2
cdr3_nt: TGTGCCAGCAGTTACCTCGGACTAGCGGGGGTCTACAGTGAGCAGTTCTTC
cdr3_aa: CASSYLGLAGVYSEQFF